This is a list of T cell receptor beta chains from one sample in a study of blood T cell repertoires in COVID-19. Assay: immunoSEQ multiplex PCR; the TCRdb copy retains only in-frame clones and omits some. The sample consists of about 480,000 clones, roughly nine tenths of them appearing once. Sequencing was carried out using peripheral blood. The source of these receptors is a man between 18 and 35 years old with COVID-19, enrolled during active disease. Each CDR3 is given with its conserved first and last residue. The order of the fields is J gene, V gene, clone size, D gene, CDR3 DNA, CDR3 protein. The D gene is left open where the match is weak. Clone size is not always given. Where it is, it says once, few, many or a class for expanded clones.

>TRBJ2-1|TRBV2|-|TRBD2
TGTGCCAGTCTCGCTGGACTAGGTGGTGAGCAGTTCTTC
CASLAGLGGEQFF
>TRBJ2-3|TRBV3-1/TRBV3-2|-|-
TGTGCCAGCAGCCAAGAGGTGGGGCGCCCAGATACGCAGTATTTT
CASSQEVGRPDTQYF
>TRBJ2-5|TRBV19|-|TRBD2
TGTGCCAGTAGTTTTGCGGCTAGCGGGTCGACCCAGTACTTC
CASSFAASGSTQYF
>TRBJ1-6|TRBV6-6|once|-
TGTGCCAGCAGTCGACAGAGACAAACGCGTAATTCACCCCTCCACTTT
CASSRQRQTRNSPLHF
>TRBJ1-4|TRBV30|-|-
TGTGCCTGGACGGGACAAGTGAATGAAAAACTGTTTTTT
CAWTGQVNEKLFF
>TRBJ2-3|TRBV7-8|-|TRBD2
TGTGCCAGCAGCTTATTGACTAGCGGGCTGGGGGCAGATACGCAGTATTTT
CASSLLTSGLGADTQYF
>TRBJ2-1|TRBV19|-|TRBD2
TGTGCCAGTAGTGCCGTCCCGGGACTAGCGGGAACCACCTACAATGAGCAGTTCTTC
CASSAVPGLAGTTYNEQFF
>TRBJ2-3|TRBV19|-|-
TGTGCCAGTAGTGGTTTAGTAGGCACAGATACGCAGTATTTT
CASSGLVGTDTQYF
>TRBJ2-5|TRBV7-8|-|TRBD2
TGTGCCAGCAGCTTACTCGGACTAGCGGGGGGAGTCGGGACCCAGTACTTC
CASSLLGLAGGVGTQYF
>TRBJ1-2|TRBV3-1/TRBV3-2|-|-
TGTGCCAGCAGCCAAGATTTGGGCCAGACTATCTATGGCTACACCTTC
CASSQDLGQTIYGYTF
>TRBJ2-2|TRBV5-5|-|TRBD1
TGTGCCAGCAGCTTGGCCAAAGACAGGGGGCCGGGCACCGGGGAGCTGTTTTTT
CASSLAKDRGPGTGELFF
>TRBJ2-3|TRBV5-4|-|TRBD1
TGTGCCAGCAGATCCGGGGACAGGGGAATTAGCACAGATACGCAGTATTTT
CASRSGDRGISTDTQYF
>TRBJ2-7|TRBV3-1/TRBV3-2|few|TRBD1
TGTGCCAGCAGCCTTCGAGACGGGACAGTGGGTCCGTACGAGCAGTACTTC
CASSLRDGTVGPYEQYF
>TRBJ2-1|TRBV7-9|once|TRBD1
TGTGCCAGCAGCTCCATGGAGACAGGGGGCTTTCATGAGCAGTTCTTC
CASSSMETGGFHEQFF
>TRBJ2-2|TRBV5-6|-|TRBD2
TGTGCCAGCAGCATTCATCCGGGACTAGCGGGGACGAACACCGGGGAGCTGTTTTTT
CASSIHPGLAGTNTGELFF
>TRBJ2-7|TRBV30|-|-
TGTGCCTGGAGGTGGGAACCTCAGGGACACACAGACTACGAGCAGTACTTC
CAWRWEPQGHTDYEQYF
>TRBJ1-1|TRBV5-6|-|TRBD1
TGTGCCAGCAGCTTTGTCGGACAGGGAGGGCCTGAAGCTTTCTTT
CASSFVGQGGPEAFF
>TRBJ2-1|TRBV6-5|once|TRBD2
TGTGCCAGCAGTTACTCCGGGACTAGCGGGAGTGATGAGCAGTTCTTC
CASSYSGTSGSDEQFF
>TRBJ2-2|TRBV29-1|-|-
TGCAGCGCCGACGGGGGCACCGGGGAGCTGTTTTTT
CSADGGTGELFF
>TRBJ2-3|TRBV6-5|-|TRBD2
TGTGCCAGCAGTTACTCGGGAGGGCATACAGGCGATACGCAGTATTTT
CASSYSGGHTGDTQYF
>TRBJ1-6|TRBV30|-|-
TGTGCCTGGAGCAGGGGACGGCATAATTCACCCCTCCACTTT
CAWSRGRHNSPLHF
>TRBJ2-2|TRBV11-3|-|TRBD1
TGTGCCAGCAGTTCGAAGACAGGGGTGTACACCGGGGAGCTGTTTTTT
CASSSKTGVYTGELFF
>TRBJ2-7|TRBV5-4|-|-
TGTGCCAGCAGCCCGGGGGGACAAAGAGACTACGAGCAGTACTTC
CASSPGGQRDYEQYF
>TRBJ1-1|TRBV24-1|-|-
TGTGCCACCAGGAGGGAAGGGAACACTGAAGCTTTCTTT
CATRREGNTEAFF
>TRBJ2-1|TRBV3-1/TRBV3-2|once|TRBD2
TGTGCCAGCACCCCGCGAGCGGGAGGGGTAGGGGAGCAGTTCTTC
CASTPRAGGVGEQFF
>TRBJ2-7|TRBV7-9|once|TRBD2
TGTGCCAGCAGCTATCCGGGACTAGCGGGGGGCTACGAGCAGTACTTC
CASSYPGLAGGYEQYF
>TRBJ2-2|TRBV27|-|TRBD2
TGTGCCAGCTCTAGCGGGAGAAGCCCCGGGGAGCTGTTTTTT
CASSSGRSPGELFF
>TRBJ2-5|TRBV7-9|-|TRBD2
TGTGCCAGCAGCTTCCCGGAGTTAGCGGGGGTACACCAAGAGACCCAGTACTTC
CASSFPELAGVHQETQYF
>TRBJ2-2|TRBV3-1/TRBV3-2|once|TRBD2
TGTGCCAGCAGCCACACTAGCGGGAGGACCCGGGGCGGGGAGCTGTTTTTT
CASSHTSGRTRGGELFF
>TRBJ2-6|TRBV2|-|-
TGTGCCAGCAGATCTCGTCCGTCCTCTGGGGCCAACGTCCTGACTTTC
CASRSRPSSGANVLTF
>TRBJ2-7|TRBV5-1|once|TRBD2
TGCGCCAGCAGCTTGGAGGGCTCTAGCGGGATCTTCGAGCAGTACTTC
CASSLEGSSGIFEQYF
>TRBJ2-2|TRBV6-5|-|TRBD2
TGTGCCAGCAGCACTTCGGGACTACCCACCGGGGAGCTGTTTTTT
CASSTSGLPTGELFF
>TRBJ2-7|TRBV6-5|-|-
TGTGCCAGCAGGGACATGGGGCAGGTTTTTGGGGAGCAGTACTTC
CASRDMGQVFGEQYF
>TRBJ2-7|TRBV20-1|-|-
TGCAGTGCTAGTCGCCTCAGTACAGGGATTTTCTACGAGCAGTACTTC
CSASRLSTGIFYEQYF
>TRBJ2-3|TRBV7-9|-|-
TGTGCCAGCAGCTTCCTAGCCCAAGATACGCAGTATTTT
CASSFLAQDTQYF
>TRBJ2-1|TRBV4-2|-|TRBD2
TGTGCCAGCAGCCAAGATGGGGCTAGCGGGGTTGAGGAGCAGTTCTTC
CASSQDGASGVEEQFF
>TRBJ2-7|TRBV11-2|-|TRBD2
TGTGCCAGCAGCTCCGCGGGGGTATCCTACGAGCAGTACTTC
CASSSAGVSYEQYF
>TRBJ2-7|TRBV5-4|-|-
TGTGCCAGCAGCTTGGCTGGGGCAGGCTACGAGCAGTACTTC
CASSLAGAGYEQYF
>TRBJ2-3|TRBV19|once|TRBD2
TGTGCCAGTAGTTCTCGGACTAGTCTGGATACGCAGTATTTT
CASSSRTSLDTQYF
>TRBJ1-4|TRBV5-4|-|TRBD1
TGTGCCAGCAGCTCAAAACTAGGACAGGGTGAAAAACTGTTTTTT
CASSSKLGQGEKLFF
>TRBJ2-4|TRBV29-1|-|TRBD1
TGCAGCGTGGGAGACAGGGGCGGCATTCAGTACTTC
CSVGDRGGIQYF
>TRBJ1-2|TRBV5-1|-|-
TGCGCCAGCAGCCCGGGGGGGGCATTCTATGGCTACACCTTC
CASSPGGAFYGYTF
>TRBJ2-5|TRBV29-1|-|TRBD2
TGCAGCGTTGGAGAAGAGGGAGGGGAGACCCAGTACTTC
CSVGEEGGETQYF
>TRBJ2-3|TRBV29-1|-|TRBD2
TGCAGCGTTGAATTTTCCGCGCTAGCGGGATGGGGTACGCAGTATTTT
CSVEFSALAGWGTQYF
>TRBJ1-4|TRBV10-3|once|-
TGTGCCATCAGTGAGTCGTCAGGGGTGATGGAAAAACTGTTTTTT
CAISESSGVMEKLFF
>TRBJ1-1|TRBV2|few|TRBD1
TGTGCCAGCAGTGAGGACAGGGGGCGCGTAGAAGCTTTCTTT
CASSEDRGRVEAFF
>TRBJ1-4|TRBV30|-|TRBD1
TGTGCCTGGACGGACAGGGGGTTCGAAAAACTGTTTTTT
CAWTDRGFEKLFF
>TRBJ2-1|TRBV10-3|-|TRBD2
TGTGCCATCAGTGAGATGGGACTAGGGGGCAATGAGCAGTTCTTC
CAISEMGLGGNEQFF
>TRBJ2-1|TRBV27|-|TRBD1
TGTGCCAGCAGCCTTCGGCCCGTACAGGGGAATGAGCAGTTCTTC
CASSLRPVQGNEQFF
>TRBJ2-7|TRBV5-5|few|TRBD1
TGTGCCAGCAGCCACGGTCCGGACAGGCTCTACGAGCAGTACTTC
CASSHGPDRLYEQYF
>TRBJ1-1|TRBV7-3|-|TRBD1
TGTGCCAGCAGCCCGGGACAGGGGGAAGCTTTCTTT
CASSPGQGEAFF